The T cell receptor (beta chain) described here comes from a study of graft-versus-host responses after intestinal transplantation. To note about this clone: Its antigen is unidentified.

The CDR3 is 19 residues long. Using immunoSEQ multiplex PCR, the repertoire was profiled, and TCRdb retains in-frame clones only, with some absent. Here the sample spans roughly 93,000 clones, 85% to 95% being singletons. The source was unstimulated CD8+ T cells sorted from spleen or lymph node cells, collected before intestinal transplant. This clonotype originated in a human donor who received an intestinal transplant. The chain combines TRBV1 with TRBJ2-1; the table's D call TRBD2 went unverified against the DNA. TRBV1 is termed a pseudogene. CDR3 amino acids: CTSSQDTQRGALSYNEQFF. As DNA, the CDR3 is TGCACCAGCAGCCAAGATACCCAGCGGGGGGCCCTCTCCTACAATGAGCAGTTCTTC.